The 14 T cell receptor beta chains presented below share a single source sample, sequenced in a study of naive CD8 T cells in extremely preterm neonates. Study-wide results and limits: Relative to older groups, preterm infants had shorter, less trimmed CDR3s with fewer N additions.

Extremely preterm deliveries at 23-27 weeks of gestation provided the preterm samples. Profiled with immunoSEQ multiplex PCR; TCRdb holds only in-frame clones, not every one. This table holds about 23,000 clones, around 89% found once. The antigens of these receptors remain unknown. Sequenced input: naive CD8+ T cells from cord blood. The receptors here all came from a boy who was born preterm.

This clone has just a few counts. DNA of the CDR3: TGCGCCAGCAGCCAAGATCCAGGGGGCTATGGCTACACCTTC. Amino acid sequence: CASSQDPGGYGYTF. This chain connects TRBV4-1 to TRBJ1-2; TRBD1 matches 7 bases. Trimming cost V 0 bases and J 4 bases; bases outside gene matches: 2. CDR1 and CDR2 from the germline V gene are MGHRA and YSYEKL. The CDR3 loop spans 14 amino acids.

V gene TRBV12-5 combines with J gene TRBJ1-4; 10 bases are a match to TRBD1. The V gene's germline CDR1 is LGHNT and CDR2 FRNRAP. CDR3 length: 15 residues. V shed 6 bases and J 7 bases; nucleotides not matched to a gene: 8. The CDR3 nucleotides are TGTGCTAGTGGCTCCCGACAGGGGGCGAGTGAAAAACTGTTTTTT. Translating it yields CASGSRQGASEKLFF.

J is TRBJ1-1 and V is TRBV5-8; 7 bases line up with TRBD1. The V gene end was trimmed by 1 base and the J gene end by 1 base; junction bases not matched to a gene: 7. Germline V gene lookup returns CDR1 SGHTS and CDR2 YDEGEE. The CDR3 contains 16 residues. Written as DNA, the CDR3 is TGTGCCAGCAGCTTGTGGGTCGACAGGGAGAACACTGAAGCTTTCTTT. Amino acid sequence: CASSLWVDRENTEAFF.

The V call is TRBV7-2, the J call TRBJ2-1; TRBD2 matches 8 bases. The CDR3 is made up of 16 amino acids. V was pared by 5 bases and J by 3 bases, with 9 bases of the junction left unmatched. Germline CDR1 and CDR2: SGHTA and FQGNSA. CDR3 in DNA: TGTGCCAGCAGCACCCCCGGGGGGGCCCTCTACAATGAGCAGTTCTTC. As protein: CASSTPGGALYNEQFF.

As to this clone: Within the sample, other DNA sequences also encode this same CDR3. This chain links TRBV5-1 with TRBJ2-3; D unresolved. CDR3 size: 12 residues. In germline, CDR1 is SGHRS, CDR2 YFSETQ. V lost 3 bases to trimming and J lost 3 bases, with 5 bases between them. The CDR3 DNA reads TGCGCCAGCAGCTACAGTACAGATACGCAGTATTTT. As protein: CASSYSTDTQYF.

V gene TRBV2 combines with J gene TRBJ2-5, with no clear D. Judging by the DNA end, TRBJ2-7 fits better; the J call may be wrong. Germline assignment: CDR1 SNHLY and CDR2 FYNNEI. The CDR3 totals 10 residues. This chain's CDR3 is CASSEYEQYF. DNA for the CDR3: TGTGCCAGCAGTGAATACGAGCAGTACTTC.

Notes on this clone: This sample also contains other DNA sequences that code for the same CDR3. V gene TRBV7-3 combines with J gene TRBJ2-1, with 7 nucleotides matching TRBD1. J lost 2 bases, V lost 2 bases, and 0 bases had no gene match. This CDR3 has 14 residues. CDR1 is SGHTA and CDR2 is FQGTGA in the germline V gene. CDR3 amino acids: CASSLQGAYNEQFF. The CDR3 DNA is TGTGCCAGCAGCTTACAGGGGGCCTACAATGAGCAGTTCTTC.

In regard to this clone: A clone one base away is much larger, so this may be a read error. This CDR3 is CASSLAGGQETQYF. As DNA, the CDR3 is TGTGCCAGCAGCTTAGCGGGGGGGCAAGAGACCCAGTACTTC. The rearrangement joins TRBV7-9 to TRBJ2-5; TRBD2 agrees at 7 bases. Germline V gene data show CDR1 as SEHNR and CDR2 as FQNEAQ (reference sequence). This CDR3 is built from 14 residues. The ends lost 0 bases at V and 2 bases at J; junction bases unmatched: 0. Using reference TRBV7-9 and TRBJ2-5 for the parts outside the CDR3, the full variable domain is DTGVSQNPRHKITKRGQNVTFRCDPISEHNRLYWYRQTLGQGPEFLTYFQNEAQLEKSRLLSDRFSAERPKGSFSTLEIQRTEQGDSAMYLCASSLAGGQETQYFGPGTRLLVL.

The V call is TRBV27, the J call TRBJ2-7; weak D call: TRBD2 (6 bases). The CDR3 is 14 amino acids. Germline-derived CDR1 and CDR2 are MNHEY and SMNVEV (reference sequence). The V gene lost 2 bases and the J gene lost 2 bases, with 10 bases spanning the gap. CDR3 sequence reads: CASSLRRDPYEQYF. In DNA, the CDR3 is TGTGCCAGCAGTTTAAGGAGGGATCCCTACGAGCAGTACTTC.

This clone has only a few counts. The chain employs TRBV27 and TRBJ1-5; 9 bases match TRBD1. Per the germline V gene, CDR1 is MNHEY and CDR2 is SMNVEV (reference sequence). The CDR3 length is 14 residues. V was clipped by 5 bases and J by 2 bases; unmatched bases: 1. The CDR3 DNA follows: TGTGCCAGCAGTACAGGGGGCGGCAATCAGCCCCAGCATTTT. It translates to CASSTGGGNQPQHF.

The chain links TRBV6-1 to TRBJ2-3; D tentatively fits TRBD1 or TRBD2 (5 bases each). V was clipped by 6 bases and J by 0 bases, with 10 bases between them. From germline, CDR1 is MNHNS and CDR2 SASEGT. The CDR3 contains 14 residues. CDR3 loop: CASRDRDSTDTQYF. DNA for the CDR3: TGTGCCAGCAGAGACCGGGACAGCACAGATACGCAGTATTTT.

The chain recombines TRBV4-1 with TRBJ2-5; D not certain. Germline CDR1 is MGHRA and CDR2 is YSYEKL. V lost 0 bases, J lost 5 bases, and 1 base lay in between. The CDR3 totals 11 residues. The CDR3 DNA follows: TGCGCCAGCAGCCAAGATGAGACCCAGTACTTC. Residues: CASSQDETQYF.

The chain is built from TRBV5-1 and TRBJ2-1, with no clear D. The V gene lost 5 bases and the J gene lost 0 bases, with 3 bases spanning the gap. The CDR3 is made up of 12 amino acids. Germline CDR1 and CDR2: SGHRS and YFSETQ. This CDR3 is CASRHSYNEQFF. The CDR3, as DNA: TGCGCCAGCAGACACTCCTACAATGAGCAGTTCTTC.

This clone is labeled as medium-sized. At the DNA level, this CDR3 is encoded by other sequences in the same sample as well. V gene TRBV7-9 combines with J gene TRBJ1-2, with no clear D. The CDR3 loop spans 12 amino acids. The germline CDR1 and CDR2 sequences are SEHNR and FQNEAQ (reference sequence). Trimming left V 1 base short and J 4 bases short, with 4 bases between. The CDR3 DNA reads TGTGCCAGCAGCTTAGGGGGCTATGGCTACACCTTC. It encodes CASSLGGYGYTF.